This is a list of T cell receptor beta chains from one sample in a study of shared T cell receptors in the human thymus. Profiled with immunoSEQ multiplex PCR; TCRdb holds only in-frame clones, not every one. Seen here are approximately 490,000 clones, 75% to 80% observed once, and the top ten hold 0.013%. The data also belong to a second study, concerning human thymus T cells.

Sequenced sample: thymocytes. The receptors stem from a boy less than two years old with a congenital heart defect. Both conserved end residues are part of each CDR3. The D gene is left open where the match is weak. Some rows have no size entry. The others give once, few or many, or a class for an expanded clone.

J: TRBJ2-4
size: .
V: TRBV21-1
D: .
CDR3: CASSAKGGTGGYF
DNA: TGTGCCAGCAGCGCGAAAGGTGGGACAGGAGGATACTTC

J: TRBJ2-7
size: once
V: TRBV11-1
D: TRBD1
CDR3: CASSAPGGEQYF
DNA: TGTGCCAGCAGTGCCCCAGGGGGCGAGCAGTACTTC

J: TRBJ2-7
size: .
V: TRBV29-1
D: .
CDR3: CSVQGTGPYEQYF
DNA: TGCAGCGTCCAGGGTACCGGTCCCTACGAGCAGTACTTC

J: TRBJ2-3
size: .
V: TRBV6-5
D: .
CDR3: CASSYLASSTDTQYF
DNA: TGTGCCAGCAGTTACTTGGCTTCTAGCACAGATACGCAGTATTTT

J: TRBJ1-2
size: few
V: TRBV29-1
D: TRBD1
CDR3: CSVDSRGLYGYTF
DNA: TGCAGCGTTGACTCCAGGGGGCTCTATGGCTACACCTTC

J: TRBJ1-4
size: .
V: TRBV5-6
D: TRBD1
CDR3: CASSPTGAPEKLFF
DNA: TGTGCCAGCAGCCCGACAGGGGCTCCTGAAAAACTGTTTTTT

J: TRBJ1-2
size: .
V: TRBV7-9
D: TRBD1
CDR3: CASSLGTGSPPLYGYTF
DNA: TGTGCCAGCAGCTTGGGGACAGGGAGTCCCCCTCTCTATGGCTACACCTTC

J: TRBJ2-1
size: .
V: TRBV5-1
D: TRBD1
CDR3: CASSPTGVGTPAYNEQFF
DNA: TGCGCCAGCAGCCCTACAGGGGTCGGGACCCCGGCCTACAATGAGCAGTTCTTC

J: TRBJ1-3
size: .
V: TRBV6-5
D: .
CDR3: CASRGGMSSGNTIYF
DNA: TGTGCCAGCAGAGGGGGAATGAGCTCTGGAAACACCATATATTTT

J: TRBJ1-2
size: .
V: TRBV4-1
D: TRBD1
CDR3: CASSPTLDREDGYTF
DNA: TGCGCCAGCAGCCCCACCTTGGACAGGGAGGATGGCTACACCTTC

J: TRBJ2-6
size: .
V: TRBV7-3
D: TRBD1
CDR3: CASSFRDRVLCGANVLTF
DNA: TGTGCCAGCAGCTTCCGGGACAGGGTTTTATGTGGGGCCAACGTCCTGACTTTC

J: TRBJ2-1
size: .
V: TRBV5-1
D: .
CDR3: CASSLGGTGNEQFF
DNA: TGCGCCAGCAGCCTGGGTGGAACAGGCAATGAGCAGTTCTTC

J: TRBJ2-7
size: once
V: TRBV29-1
D: .
CDR3: CSVDRHPSYEQYF
DNA: TGCAGCGTTGACAGGCATCCCTCCTACGAGCAGTACTTC

J: TRBJ1-1
size: .
V: TRBV5-1
D: TRBD1
CDR3: CASSFQFTGTDTEAFF
DNA: TGCGCCAGCAGCTTCCAATTCACCGGGACAGACACTGAAGCTTTCTTT

J: TRBJ1-5
size: once
V: TRBV27
D: TRBD1
CDR3: CASFRGPIPPQHF
DNA: TGTGCCAGCTTTAGGGGGCCCATTCCCCCCCAGCATTTT

J: TRBJ2-1
size: .
V: TRBV29-1
D: .
CDR3: CSVYRPTGQFF
DNA: TGCAGCGTTTATAGGCCCACAGGGCAGTTCTTC

J: TRBJ2-7
size: .
V: TRBV13
D: TRBD1
CDR3: CASSSGQGTPGEQYF
DNA: TGTGCCAGCAGCTCGGGACAGGGGACCCCTGGTGAGCAGTACTTC

J: TRBJ2-3
size: few
V: TRBV2
D: .
CDR3: CASIASGSYRTDTQYF
DNA: TGTGCCAGCATCGCATCTGGTAGCTATCGCACAGATACGCAGTATTTT

J: TRBJ1-2
size: .
V: TRBV7-2
D: .
CDR3: CASRTADYGYTF
DNA: TGTGCCAGCCGAACAGCCGACTATGGCTACACCTTC

J: TRBJ2-7
size: .
V: TRBV21-1
D: .
CDR3: CASSKEGLPYEQYF
DNA: TGTGCCAGCAGCAAAGAAGGACTACCCTACGAGCAGTACTTC

J: TRBJ2-5
size: .
V: TRBV4-1
D: TRBD2
CDR3: CASSSASGRGETQYF
DNA: TGCGCCAGCAGCTCTGCTAGCGGGAGAGGCGAGACCCAGTACTTC

J: TRBJ1-1
size: .
V: TRBV15
D: TRBD1
CDR3: CATSTLGTGKFKAEAFF
DNA: TGTGCCACCAGCACCTTAGGGACAGGGAAGTTTAAGGCTGAAGCTTTCTTT

J: TRBJ1-4
size: .
V: TRBV27
D: .
CDR3: CASRPGGGREKLFF
DNA: TGTGCCAGCAGACCCGGGGGGGGCAGGGAAAAACTGTTTTTT

J: TRBJ2-7
size: .
V: TRBV19
D: TRBD1
CDR3: CASSLRDRGYEQYF
DNA: TGTGCCAGTAGTCTCCGGGACAGGGGTTACGAGCAGTACTTC